Below, one TCR delta chain is given with its context. Its antigen remains unidentified. It is likely a read error: a sequence one base away is far more abundant. This sample also contains other DNA sequences that code for the same CDR3. The record originates from a study of γδ T cells in repeated Plasmodium falciparum infection. Across the whole study: Malaria-naive adults were infected with P. falciparum NF54 four times over about 600 days. Timepoints: baseline, immediately before selected infections, and 21 days after every infection. General observations from the study: Vgamma9/Vdelta2+ repertoires stayed stably polyclonal over time and infection. Malian children's Vdelta2-negative repertoires appeared more expanded and less diverse than Australians'.

Flow sorting of PBMC yielded separate Vgamma9/Vdelta2+ and Vdelta2-negative gammadelta T cell populations for bulk repertoire analysis. The V and J ends lost 4 bases and 0 bases, in that order; junction bases with no gene match: 11. The CDR3 sequence is 19 residues long. CDR1 and CDR2 (germline): TSWWSYY, QGS. TCRdb processed the multiplex PCR reads again with the CATT caller. The sample includes around 50,000 delta-chain clones, 1.6% of them seen just once. This chain links TRDV1 with TRDJ1, with 13 bases fitting TRDD3. The sample consisted of gamma-delta T cells from blood. The sequence derives from a pool of human donors (malaria-infected and uninfected, not separated). The CDR3 coding sequence is TGTGCTCTTGGGGTCCCATACTGGGGGATACGGTCGTACACCGATAAACTCATCTTT. Its protein is CALGVPYWGIRSYTDKLIF.